This section outlines one T cell receptor beta chain sequence together with its context. What it binds is not known. This sample was included in a study of cytomegalovirus exposure and HLA in healthy donors. The CDR3 is 14 amino acids. The V segment lost 2 bases and the J segment 4 bases; nucleotides outside the gene matches: 2. Germline V gene data show CDR1 as SGHVS and CDR2 as FQNEAQ. The PCR made use of 60 Vbeta and 13 Jbeta primers. Assay: immunoSEQ multiplex PCR; the TCRdb copy retains only in-frame clones and omits some. The data show about 150,000 clones, around 80% seen once. Study-level points and caveats: The authors judged a highly shared variant cluster likely a sequencing artifact. Available immune exposure information was restricted to CMV serostatus only. An analysis that was carried out later associated 15,000 to 20,000 TCR beta sequences with HLA alleles at 0.05 false discovery rate.

This chain joins TRBV7-8 and TRBJ2-7; TRBD2 agrees at 10 bases. The clonotype was recovered from a man aged 40-55 years in good health and CMV-seropositive. The sequencing sample was made of PBMCs. Here the CDR3 DNA reads TGTGCCAGCAGCTTACTAGCGGGAGTTTACGAGCAGTACTTC. Amino acid sequence: CASSLLAGVYEQYF.